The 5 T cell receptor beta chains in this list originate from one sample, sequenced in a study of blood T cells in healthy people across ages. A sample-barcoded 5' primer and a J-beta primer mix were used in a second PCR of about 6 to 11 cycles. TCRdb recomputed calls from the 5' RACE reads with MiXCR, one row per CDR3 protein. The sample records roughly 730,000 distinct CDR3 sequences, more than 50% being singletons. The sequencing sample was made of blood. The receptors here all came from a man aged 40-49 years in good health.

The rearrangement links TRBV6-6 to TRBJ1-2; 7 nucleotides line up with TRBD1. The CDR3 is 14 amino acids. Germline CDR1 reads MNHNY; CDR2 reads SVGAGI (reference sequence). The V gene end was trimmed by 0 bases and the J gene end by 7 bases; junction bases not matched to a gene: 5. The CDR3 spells CASSYSDREGGYTF. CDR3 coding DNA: TGTGCCAGCAGTTACTCCGACAGGGAAGGTGGCTACACCTTC.

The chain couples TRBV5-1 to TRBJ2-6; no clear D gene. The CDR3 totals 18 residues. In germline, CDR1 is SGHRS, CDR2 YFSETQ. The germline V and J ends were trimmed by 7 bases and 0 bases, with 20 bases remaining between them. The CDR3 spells CASANPTQHVSGANVLTF. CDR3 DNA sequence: TGCGCCAGCGCCAACCCCACCCAACACGTCTCTGGGGCCAACGTCCTGACTTTC.

The CDR3 bases are TGTGCCAGCAGTTTTGGAGGGGTTGGGGCCAACGTCCTGACTTTC. Amino acid sequence: CASSFGGVGANVLTF. The chain has TRBV12-3 or TRBV12-4 and TRBJ2-6, with a weak D call TRBD2 (6 bases). The CDR3 sequence is 15 residues long. V was clipped by 3 bases and J by 3 bases, with 9 bases between them.

CDR3 amino acids: CASSSFDRGYEKLFF. The CDR3 DNA follows: TGTGCCAGCAGTTCATTTGACAGGGGCTATGAAAAACTGTTTTTT. The V and J genes are TRBV28 and TRBJ1-4; 8 bases are shared with TRBD1. Germline-derived CDR1 and CDR2 are MDHEN and SYDVKM. V trimming: 4 bases; J trimming: 6 bases; junction bases outside the gene matches: 7. The CDR3 has 15 amino acids.

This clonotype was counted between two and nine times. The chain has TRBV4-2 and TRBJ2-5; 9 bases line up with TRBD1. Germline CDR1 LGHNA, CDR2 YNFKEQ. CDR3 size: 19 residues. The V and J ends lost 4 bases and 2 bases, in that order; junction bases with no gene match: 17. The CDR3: CASSPYPGQGLSIQETQYF. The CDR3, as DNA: TGTGCCAGCAGCCCGTATCCGGGACAGGGCCTAAGCATACAAGAGACCCAGTACTTC.